Presented here are 23 T cell receptor beta chains from one specimen sequenced in a study of T cell changes during pregnancy in multiple sclerosis. Assay used: immunoSEQ multiplex PCR; TCRdb lists only in-frame clones, some missing. The sample shows roughly 60,000 clones, around 89% of them seen only once. The material was CD4+ T cells from peripheral blood mononuclear cells, obtained in the first trimester of pregnancy. The source is a female donor with multiple sclerosis, enrolled in a pregnancy study.

The chain couples TRBV19 to TRBJ2-3; TRBD1 matches at 10 bases. With 6 bases clipped from V and 2 bases from J, the junction kept 5 bases outside the gene matches. The germline V gene encodes CDR1 LNHDA and CDR2 SQIVND (reference sequence). The CDR3 totals 15 residues. The CDR3 nucleotides read TGTGCCAGTAGAACGGGACAGGGGTACACAGATACGCAGTATTTT. This gives the protein CASRTGQGYTDTQYF.

The chain links TRBV21-1 to TRBJ2-5; the D segment call TRBD1 is taken from the table without a DNA check. TRBV21-1 is deemed a pseudogene. This CDR3 comprises 18 residues. The CDR3 coding sequence is TGTGCCAGCAGCAACCGGGACAGGGACGGCGGCGGAGAAGAGACCCAGTACTTC. Amino acids: CASSNRDRDGGGEETQYF.

This rearrangement joins TRBV20-1 to TRBJ2-5; the D gene is possibly TRBD1 (5 bases). V lost 2 bases and J 4 bases, leaving 5 bases between the germline ends. This CDR3 has 11 amino acids. Germline values: CDR1 DFQATT, CDR2 SNEGSKA (reference sequence). This CDR3 is CSARQGETQYF. DNA of the CDR3: TGCAGTGCTAGACAGGGAGAGACCCAGTACTTC.

The chain employs TRBV29-1 and TRBJ1-5; no clear D gene. CDR1 and CDR2 from the germline V gene are SQVTM and ANQGSEA. This CDR3 region has 13 residues. The ends were cut back, 6 bases at V and 1 base at J, with 10 bases in the middle. CDR3 loop: CSVDGGSNQPQHF. As DNA, the CDR3 is TGCAGCGTCGACGGAGGGAGCAATCAGCCCCAGCATTTT.

This clone was detected only once. The J gene is TRBJ2-2, the V gene TRBV11-3; TRBD2 is a possible D gene (5 bases). This CDR3 spans 15 amino acids. V was cut by 0 bases and J by 5 bases, with 10 bases left in between. The germline V gene has CDR1 SGHNT and CDR2 YENEEA. CDR3: CASSLEGPGTGELFF. In DNA, the CDR3 is TGTGCCAGCAGCTTAGAAGGACCGGGGACCGGGGAGCTGTTTTTT.

This rearrangement joins TRBV25-1 to TRBJ2-2; TRBD2 aligns across 11 bases. CDR1 is MGHDK, CDR2 SYGVNS, per germline. This CDR3 has 14 amino acids. Losses at the gene ends were 10 bases for V and 1 base for J; bases not matched to a gene: 2. CDR3 protein: CAIGLAGNTGELFF. The CDR3 coding sequence is TGTGCCATCGGACTAGCGGGGAACACCGGGGAGCTGTTTTTT.

V and J are TRBV18 and TRBJ1-3; D not certain. V shed 5 bases and J shed 1 base, with 9 bases lying between them. In germline, CDR1 is KGHSH, CDR2 LQKENI. CDR3 length equals 14 residues. This CDR3 reads CASSSYSSGNTIYF. The CDR3 DNA follows: TGTGCCAGCTCATCGTACAGTTCTGGAAACACCATATATTTT.

The V call is TRBV5-1, the J call TRBJ2-3; TRBD1 matches 8 bases. The CDR3 has 17 amino acids. In germline, CDR1 is SGHRS, CDR2 YFSETQ. The V gene end was trimmed by 0 bases and the J gene end by 3 bases; junction bases not matched to a gene: 9. The CDR3 coding sequence is TGCGCCAGCAGCTTGGCAGGGGGCGGGAAAGGGACAGATACGCAGTATTTT. Translated, it gives CASSLAGGGKGTDTQYF.

The chain combines TRBV5-1 with TRBJ2-7, with 10 bases fitting TRBD1. After removal of 5 bases from V and 3 bases from J, the junction contained 2 bases not matched to a gene. This CDR3 region has 13 residues. CDR1 SGHRS and CDR2 YFSETQ come from the germline V gene. This CDR3 is CASRGTGVYEQYF. The CDR3 DNA follows: TGCGCCAGCAGGGGGACAGGGGTCTACGAGCAGTACTTC.

This chain uses TRBV2 with TRBJ2-7; D possibly corresponds to TRBD1 (6 bases). The length of the CDR3 is 12 residues. The V end lost 8 bases, the J end lost 2 bases, and 10 bases lay between the germline ends. Germline assignment: CDR1 SNHLY and CDR2 FYNNEI. The CDR3 reads CASRNRAYEQYF. The DNA for the CDR3 is TGTGCCAGCCGAAACAGGGCCTACGAGCAGTACTTC. The variable domain in full, with the rest retrieved from reference TRBV2 and TRBJ2-7, is EPEVTQTPSHQVTQMGQEVILRCVPISNHLYFYWYRQILGQKVEFLVSFYNNEISEKSEIFDDQFSVERPDGSNFTLKIRSTKLEDSAMYFCASRNRAYEQYFGPGTRLTVT.

The chain links TRBV2 to TRBJ1-2; D remains unclear. The CDR3 is 14 amino acids. Germline lookup yields CDR1 SNHLY and CDR2 FYNNEI. Trimming left V 3 bases short and J 2 bases short, with 10 bases between. The CDR3 nucleotides are TGTGCCAGCAGTGATGAGAGGCCAAACTATGGCTACACCTTC. This codes for CASSDERPNYGYTF.

The chain has TRBV7-9 and TRBJ2-3, with D hard to call. Germline V gene lookup returns CDR1 SEHNR and CDR2 FQNEAQ (reference sequence). V lost 1 base and J 1 base, leaving 12 bases between the germline ends. This CDR3 contains 16 residues. CDR3 DNA: TGTGCCAGCAGCTTAGATTTTAACAGTGGCACAGATACGCAGTATTTT. Encoded protein: CASSLDFNSGTDTQYF. The variable domain in full, completed from reference TRBV7-9 and TRBJ2-3, reads DTGVSQNPRHKITKRGQNVTFRCDPISEHNRLYWYRQTLGQGPEFLTYFQNEAQLEKSRLLSDRFSAERPKGSFSTLEIQRTEQGDSAMYLCASSLDFNSGTDTQYFGPGTRLTVL.

V and J are TRBV11-2 and TRBJ2-3; 10 bases are shared with TRBD2. Germline trimming cut 3 bases from V and 6 bases from J; bases unmatched to any gene: 6. Germline V lookup: CDR1 SGHAT, CDR2 FQNNGV. The CDR3 sequence is 15 residues long. CDR3 bases: TGTGCCAGCAGCTTGAGCGGGGGGGCAGGGGATACGCAGTATTTT. It is translated as CASSLSGGAGDTQYF.

The rearrangement joins TRBV10-3 to TRBJ2-7, with 7 bases matching TRBD2. Trimming removed 6 bases from V and 6 bases from J; junction bases left unmatched: 5. Per germline, CDR1 ENHRY and CDR2 SYGVKD. The CDR3 runs 12 residues. CDR3 loop: CAIRTSSGEQYF. CDR3 nucleotide sequence: TGTGCCATCAGGACTAGCAGTGGCGAGCAGTACTTC.

The rearrangement links TRBV2 to TRBJ2-5; perhaps TRBD2 as D (5 bases). Trimming took 1 base from V and 0 from J, leaving 9 bases between them. Germline lookup yields CDR1 SNHLY and CDR2 FYNNEI. This CDR3 has 15 amino acids. CDR3 coding DNA: TGTGCCAGCAGTGAAGTCGGGGTAAACCAAGAGACCCAGTACTTC. It is translated as CASSEVGVNQETQYF.

V usage is TRBV7-9 and J usage is TRBJ2-7; TRBD2 matches at 7 bases. The germline V gene has CDR1 SEHNR and CDR2 FQNEAQ (reference sequence). Trimming at V came to 1 base and at J to 2 bases, leaving 2 bases not matched to a gene. The CDR3 totals 14 residues. CDR3 coding DNA: TGTGCCAGCAGCTTAGGACGGGGGGCCTACGAGCAGTACTTC. This sequence encodes CASSLGRGAYEQYF.

The chain carries TRBV7-6 and TRBJ2-3; 7 nucleotides line up with TRBD2. V shed 4 bases and J 4 bases; nucleotides not matched to a gene: 11. Germline V lookup: CDR1 SGHVS, CDR2 FNYEAQ. The CDR3 is made up of 16 amino acids. The CDR3 spells CASSSQRTSGADTQYF. In nucleotides, the CDR3 is TGTGCCAGCAGCTCGCAGCGTACAAGCGGGGCAGATACGCAGTATTTT.

The CDR3 DNA is TGTGCCAGCAGCTTAAACGGCGGGAGCGGAAATGAGCAGTTCTTC. Translating gives CASSLNGGSGNEQFF. The chain links TRBV7-3 to TRBJ2-1, with 7 bases matching TRBD2. The CDR3 has 15 residues. V gave up 1 base and J gave up 7 bases; unmatched junction bases: 7. Germline V CDR1 and CDR2: SGHTA, FQGTGA.

The rearrangement joins TRBV19 to TRBJ2-1; D is possibly TRBD1 (5 bases). The V gene's germline CDR1 is LNHDA and CDR2 SQIVND (reference sequence). V was clipped by 3 bases and J by 7 bases, with 19 bases between them. The CDR3 is 16 amino acids. CDR3 amino acids: CASSIKGQPGGNEQFF. DNA of the CDR3: TGTGCCAGTAGTATCAAGGGGCAGCCGGGCGGTAATGAGCAGTTCTTC.

The chain uses TRBV5-1 and TRBJ1-1; 9 nucleotides match TRBD1. This CDR3 is built from 13 residues. Germline values: CDR1 SGHRS, CDR2 YFSETQ. After removal of 8 bases from V and 4 bases from J, the junction contained 6 bases not matched to a gene. The CDR3 sequence: CASKTGGPTEAFF. The CDR3 nucleotides read TGCGCCAGTAAGACAGGGGGACCCACTGAAGCTTTCTTT.

The chain uses TRBV7-3 and TRBJ1-1, with a tentative D call TRBD1 (5 bases). V lost 5 bases to trimming and J lost 0 bases, with 7 bases between them. The CDR3 is 13 residues long. Looked up from germline, CDR1 is SGHTA and CDR2 is FQGTGA. CDR3 DNA: TGTGCCAGCAGCGTCAGGGTGAACACTGAAGCTTTCTTT. It translates to CASSVRVNTEAFF.

The chain recombines TRBV6-5 with TRBJ2-7; 8 bases agree with TRBD2. V was clipped by 6 bases and J by 6 bases; unmatched bases: 13. The CDR3 extends over 15 amino acids. The germline CDR1 and CDR2 sequences are MNHEY and SVGAGI. The CDR3 sequence is CASRDPGTRAGEQYF. The DNA of the CDR3 is TGTGCCAGCAGAGACCCCGGGACTAGGGCGGGCGAGCAGTACTTC.

The rearrangement joins TRBV6-5 to TRBJ2-7, with 7 bases lining up with TRBD1. Germline V gene lookup returns CDR1 MNHEY and CDR2 SVGAGI. This CDR3 comprises 15 residues. J gave up 3 bases and V 5 bases, and 10 bases lay outside the gene matches. The CDR3 here is CASSLTGAGLYEQYF. Written as DNA, the CDR3 is TGTGCCAGCAGTCTAACAGGGGCGGGCCTCTACGAGCAGTACTTC.